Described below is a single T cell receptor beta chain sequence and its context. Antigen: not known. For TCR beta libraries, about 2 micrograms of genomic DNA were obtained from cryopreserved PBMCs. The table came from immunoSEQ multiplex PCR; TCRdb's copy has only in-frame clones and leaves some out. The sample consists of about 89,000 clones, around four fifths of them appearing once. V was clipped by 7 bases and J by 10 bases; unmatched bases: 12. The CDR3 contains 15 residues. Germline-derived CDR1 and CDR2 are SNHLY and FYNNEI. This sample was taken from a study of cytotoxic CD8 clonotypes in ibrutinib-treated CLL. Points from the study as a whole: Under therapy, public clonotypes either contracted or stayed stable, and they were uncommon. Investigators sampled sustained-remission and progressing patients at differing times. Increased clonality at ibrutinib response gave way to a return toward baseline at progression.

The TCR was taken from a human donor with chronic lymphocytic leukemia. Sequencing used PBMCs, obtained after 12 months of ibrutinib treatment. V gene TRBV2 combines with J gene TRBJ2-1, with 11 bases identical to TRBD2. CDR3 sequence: CASMKTSGVKGEQFF. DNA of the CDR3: TGTGCCAGCATGAAGACTAGCGGGGTCAAAGGAGAGCAGTTCTTC.